This T cell receptor (beta chain) was documented in a study of blood T cell repertoires in COVID-19. In the original analysis: Estimated nucleated cell counts came from reference gene primer amplification. This table comes from immunoSEQ multiplex PCR, and its TCRdb copy is limited to in-frame clones, with some not included. V and J calls and clone size are copied from that table; D and trimming were computed from the DNA. The sample includes 210,000 or so clones, 80% seen only once; the top ten take around 7%. The CDR3 is made up of 13 amino acids. Germline V CDR1 and CDR2: LNHDA, SQIVND (reference sequence). V was pared by 7 bases and J by 4 bases, with 6 bases of the junction left unmatched. Membership in each cohort depended on participant-reported clinical history.

The receptor comes from a woman in her 40s with acute COVID-19. Source material: PBMCs or T cells enriched from blood (not recorded which). This chain uses TRBV19 with TRBJ1-2; TRBD1 aligns across 7 bases. The CDR3 sequence: CASNTRDSYGYTF. The CDR3 nucleotides read TGTGCCAGTAATACCCGGGACAGCTATGGCTACACCTTC.